This T cell receptor beta chain comes out of a study of regulatory T cells in long-lasting Graves disease. Background on the study: Graves' patients who were just diagnosed had used antithyroid drugs for under 3 months. Study-level findings and limits: Because few samples were included, accuracy may have been lower.

HTBI primers from iRepertoire and Arm-PCR of CDR3 regions yielded the TCR beta libraries. MiXCR, applied by TCRdb to the multiplex PCR reads, yields one record per CDR3 protein. The sample includes 380,000 or so distinct CDR3 sequences, around 16% of them seen just once. In the case of this clonotype: What it binds is not known.

CDR1 SGDLS and CDR2 YYNGEE come from the germline V gene. The ends lost 3 bases at V and 5 bases at J; junction bases unmatched: 5. The CDR3 is made up of 14 amino acids. Time point denoted: newly diagnosed GD, antithyroid drugs for less than 3 months. Following extraction of RNA from PBMCs, that RNA was used to make the TCR library. The same sample was also used in a study of T cells in Graves' hyperthyroidism and ophthalmopathy. This second study says: First-round RT-PCR with HTBI primers amplified the TCR CDR3 region. Also found in blood were most expanded thyroid clonotypes above 0.001.

The origin of this receptor is a woman in her late teens or twenties with Graves disease. The specimen was peripheral blood mononuclear cells (PBMCs), collected at new diagnosis, from a patient treated with antithyroid drugs. J is TRBJ2-7 and V is TRBV9; 10 positions agree with TRBD1. Here the CDR3 DNA reads TGTGCCAGCAGCGGGGGACAGGGGAAGGACGAGCAGTACTTC. This encodes CASSGGQGKDEQYF.